This paragraph covers one T cell receptor (beta chain) sequence. The Seattle patients, enrolled during active infection, were followed longitudinally. The sample originates from a study of blood T cell repertoires in COVID-19. Data came from immunoSEQ multiplex PCR; TCRdb stores just in-frame clones and leaves some out. Among 150,000 to 200,000 clones listed, about 86% were seen once. The CDR3 loop spans 13 amino acids. V was clipped by 0 bases and J by 11 bases, with 14 bases between them. Germline V lookup: CDR1 SGHRS, CDR2 YFSETQ. Material for sequencing was peripheral blood. The chain is built from TRBV5-1 and TRBJ1-1; no clear D. The receptor comes from a woman aged 55-69 years with COVID-19, enrolled during active disease. Written as DNA, the CDR3 is TGCGCCAGCAGCTTGGGGACCCCGGAGGTGGCTTTCTTT. Amino acid sequence: CASSLGTPEVAFF.